The 3 T cell receptor beta chains given below trace back to one sample, sequenced in a study of blood T cell repertoires in COVID-19. Profiled with immunoSEQ multiplex PCR; TCRdb holds only in-frame clones, not every one. The data show approximately 190,000 clones, roughly 85% seen once. Material for sequencing was peripheral blood. The source of these receptors is a woman in her 30s with acute or convalescent COVID-19.

This clone was recorded once. The chain combines TRBV29-1 with TRBJ1-1; a weak D match, TRBD1 (5 bases). Germline V gene lookup returns CDR1 SQVTM and CDR2 ANQGSEA. CDR3 length: 13 amino acids. The germline V and J ends were trimmed by 2 bases and 1 base, with 8 bases remaining between them. The DNA for the CDR3 is TGCAGCGTTGAATGGACAACGAACACTGAAGCTTTCTTT. This gives the protein CSVEWTTNTEAFF.

This clone was seen a single time. V usage is TRBV6-5 and J usage is TRBJ1-1, with D possibly being TRBD1 (5 bases). This CDR3 is 15 amino acids long. Germline V CDR1 and CDR2: MNHEY, SVGAGI. Trimming pared 2 bases from V and 0 bases from J, leaving 10 bases between. CDR3 protein: CASSYRKGLNTEAFF. In nucleotides, the CDR3 is TGTGCCAGCAGTTACAGAAAGGGGTTGAACACTGAAGCTTTCTTT.

V usage is TRBV18 and J usage is TRBJ1-2; 9 bases map to TRBD1. This CDR3 contains 17 residues. V lost 4 bases to trimming and J lost 0 bases; unmatched junction nucleotides: 9. The germline CDR1 and CDR2 sequences are KGHSH and LQKENI. CDR3 region: CASSHRGQGISNYGYTF. CDR3 sequence (DNA): TGTGCCAGCTCACACCGGGGACAGGGAATTTCTAACTATGGCTACACCTTC.